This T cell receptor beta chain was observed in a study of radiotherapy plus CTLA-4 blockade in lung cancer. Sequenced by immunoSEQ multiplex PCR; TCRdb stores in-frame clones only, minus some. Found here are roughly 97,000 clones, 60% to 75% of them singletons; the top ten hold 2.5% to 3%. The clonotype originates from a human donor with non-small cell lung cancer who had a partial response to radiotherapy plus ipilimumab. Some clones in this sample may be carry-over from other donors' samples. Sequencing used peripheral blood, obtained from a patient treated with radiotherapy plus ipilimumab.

This CDR3 reads CASRIAAGGAGELFF. CDR3 DNA sequence: TGTGCCAGCAGAATAGCGGCAGGAGGGGCCGGGGAGCTGTTTTTT. This rearrangement joins TRBV11-2 to TRBJ2-2; tentative D call: TRBD2 (6 bases). The germline V and J ends were trimmed by 6 bases and 6 bases, with 17 bases remaining between them. This CDR3 contains 15 residues. Germline loops: CDR1 SGHAT, CDR2 FQNNGV. Looking up the rest from reference TRBV11-2 and TRBJ2-2 gives the full variable domain: EAGVAQSPRYKIIEKRQSVAFWCNPISGHATLYWYQQILGQGPKLLIQFQNNGVVDDSQLPKDRFSAERLKGVDSTLKIQPAKLEDSAVYLCASRIAAGGAGELFFGEGSRLTVL.